What follows are 10 T cell receptor beta chains derived from one specimen sequenced in a study of Graves' ophthalmopathy and Graves' hyperthyroidism. Amplified material comprised TCR beta CDR3 regions derived from RNA transcripts. RT-PCR in the first round used HTBI primers; a second-round multiplex PCR followed. TCRdb reanalysed the multiplex PCR reads using MiXCR and keeps one entry per CDR3 protein. The table includes 660,000 or so distinct CDR3 sequences, 35% to 50% detected once. Sequenced: peripheral blood. All receptors derive from an adult man with Graves' ophthalmopathy.

This clonotype was detected only a few times. J is TRBJ2-7 and V is TRBV7-2, with 10 bases that match TRBD2. Germline assignment: CDR1 SGHTA and CDR2 FQGNSA. V was clipped by 1 base and J by 6 bases; unmatched bases: 9. The CDR3 is 16 amino acids. The CDR3 sequence is CASSLEISGRAGEQYF. CDR3 nucleotides: TGTGCCAGCAGCTTAGAGATCAGCGGGAGGGCCGGCGAGCAGTACTTC. Looking up the rest from reference TRBV7-2 and TRBJ2-7 gives the full variable domain: GAGVSQSPSNKVTEKGKDVELRCDPISGHTALYWYRQSLGQGLEFLIYFQGNSAPDKSGLPSDRFSAERTGGSVSTLTIQRTQQEDSAVYLCASSLEISGRAGEQYFGPGTRLTVT.

Remarks on this clonotype: This sequence may be a read error, since a much larger clone differs from it by one base. This chain uses TRBV5-1 with TRBJ2-7, with D perhaps matching TRBD1 (7 bases). CDR3 length: 14 residues. Trimming cost V 7 bases and J 1 base, with 15 bases left between them. Germline lookup yields CDR1 SGHRS and CDR2 YFSETQ. CDR3: CASCSQGGSYEQYF. CDR3 nucleotides: TGCGCCAGCTGCTCGCAGGGGGGATCCTACGAGCAGTACTTC.

There are many counts of this clonotype. The rearrangement links TRBV2 to TRBJ1-6, with a possible D match to TRBD1 (5 bases). Germline CDR1 is SNHLY and CDR2 is FYNNEI. This CDR3 spans 11 amino acids. V was cut by 6 bases and J by 12 bases, with 9 bases left in between. The CDR3 DNA reads TGTGCCAGCAGGGGGGACGGACCCCTCCACTTT. Translated: CASRGDGPLHF.

This clonotype was counted many times. The chain joins TRBV5-6 to TRBJ1-2; the match to TRBD1 covers 7 bases. Germline V gene sequence: CDR1 SGHDT, CDR2 YYEEEE. J was trimmed by 8 bases and V by 2 bases; bases with no gene match: 6. The CDR3 spans 13 residues. CDR3 in DNA: TGTGCCAGCAGCTTCGGGACAGCCTACGGCTACACCTTC. The encoded protein is CASSFGTAYGYTF.

This chain joins TRBV4-1 and TRBJ1-6, with 9 bases identical to TRBD1. The CDR3 spans 15 residues. V lost 0 bases, J lost 9 bases, and 3 bases stayed unmatched. The germline CDR1 and CDR2 sequences are MGHRA and YSYEKL. This chain's CDR3 is CASSQEGQGGSPLHF. CDR3 DNA: TGCGCCAGCAGCCAAGAGGGACAGGGTGGTTCACCCCTCCACTTT.

This chain uses TRBV6-6 with TRBJ1-2, with D hard to call. CDR3 size: 15 residues. CDR1 is MNHNY and CDR2 is SVGAGI in the germline V gene (reference sequence). V dropped 2 bases and J dropped 6 bases, with 16 bases sitting between them. CDR3 amino acids: CASSYQWNPGNGYTF. The CDR3 nucleotides are TGTGCCAGCAGTTACCAATGGAATCCGGGTAATGGCTACACCTTC.

The rearrangement links TRBV9 to TRBJ2-6; D possibly uses TRBD1 or TRBD2 (6 bases each). Per the germline V gene, CDR1 is SGDLS and CDR2 is YYNGEE. The CDR3 has 17 amino acids. V lost 4 bases to trimming and J lost 1 base, with 15 bases between them. The CDR3 DNA is TGTGCCAGCAGCCAAGAAGGGGGGACATCTGGGGCCAACGTCCTGACTTTC. It specifies CASSQEGGTSGANVLTF.

Regarding this clonotype: A junction end diverges from the germline sequence, so it may reflect a read error. This chain uses TRBV7-8 with TRBJ1-5; no reliable D call. Germline-derived CDR1 and CDR2 are SGHVS and FQNEAQ. The CDR3 covers 16 residues. In DNA, the CDR3 is TGCGCCAGCAGCCAAGTGGGATCGGCCCCCGAGTGGCCCCAGCATTTT. As protein: CASSQVGSAPEWPQHF.

This rearrangement joins TRBV2 to TRBJ2-5, with a possible D match to TRBD2 (6 bases). V was trimmed by 4 bases and J by 11 bases, leaving 20 bases between them. Germline CDR1 SNHLY, CDR2 FYNNEI. The CDR3 extends over 14 amino acids. CDR3 DNA sequence: TGTGCCAGCAGTGGTGGGCTGGGAGGAGATACGCAGTACTTC. Encoded protein: CASSGGLGGDTQYF.

Comment on this clonotype: A much larger clone sits a single nucleotide away, making a read error possible. V usage is TRBV7-9 and J usage is TRBJ2-7; D gene unclear. Trimming shortened V by 2 bases and J by 9 bases, and 14 bases separated the two germline ends. The CDR3 extends over 13 amino acids. CDR1 is SEHNR and CDR2 is FQNEAQ in the germline V gene (reference sequence). The CDR3 reads CASSLTAATGQYF. The CDR3 bases are TGTGCCAGCAGCTTAACCGCGGCTACCGGGCAGTACTTC.